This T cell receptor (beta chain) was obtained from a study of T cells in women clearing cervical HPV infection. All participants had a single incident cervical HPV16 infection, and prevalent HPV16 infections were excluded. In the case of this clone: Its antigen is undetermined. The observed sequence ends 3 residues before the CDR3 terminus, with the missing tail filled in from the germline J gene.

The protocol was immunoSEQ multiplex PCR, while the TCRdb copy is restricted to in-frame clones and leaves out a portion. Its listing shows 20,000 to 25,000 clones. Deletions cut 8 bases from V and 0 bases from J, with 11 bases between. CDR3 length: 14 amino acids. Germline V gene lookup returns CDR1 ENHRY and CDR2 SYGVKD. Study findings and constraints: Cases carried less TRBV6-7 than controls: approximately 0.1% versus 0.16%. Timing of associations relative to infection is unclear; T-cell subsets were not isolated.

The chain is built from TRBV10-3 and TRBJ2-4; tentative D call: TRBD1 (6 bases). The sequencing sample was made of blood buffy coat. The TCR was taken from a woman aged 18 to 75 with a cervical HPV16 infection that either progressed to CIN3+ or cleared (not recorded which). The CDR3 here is CAIGGTGAKNIQYF. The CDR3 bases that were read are TGTGCCATCGGGGGCACCGGAGCCAAAAACATT.